This TCR beta chain is drawn from a study of Ad26.COV2.S vaccination and SARS-CoV-2 variants. The treatment is: over 15 received Ad26.COV2.S at low or high dose, single or two shots; about five received placebo; per-sample allocation not given. Sampling occurred on day 63 after the first vaccine or placebo injection. Clones were read by immunoSEQ multiplex PCR, and TCRdb kept only the in-frame ones, dropping some. Of approximately 450,000 clones in the sample, about 93% were seen once. This receptor was obtained from a person between 18 and 60 years old who received the Ad26.COV2.S COVID-19 vaccine or a placebo. The material sequenced was peripheral blood, taken in a trial of Ad26.COV2.S vaccine versus placebo.

This CDR3 reads CASSEQRGAYEQYF. Here the CDR3 DNA reads TGTGCCAGCAGTGAACAGCGGGGGGCCTACGAGCAGTACTTC. The genes are TRBV6-1 and TRBJ2-7; 9 bases map to TRBD2. The trim removed 2 bases at V and 2 bases at J, leaving 1 base unmatched. The CDR3 spans 14 residues. Germline-derived CDR1 and CDR2 are MNHNS and SASEGT.